This TCR beta chain was recovered during a study of CD8+CD57+ T cells in acquired aplastic anemia. In the study overall: Sorted CD4+ and CD8+ cells yielded DNA averaging approximately 3 ug. Study-wide findings and caveats: Patients and controls had CD8+ Simpson's diversity values that were not significantly distinct. Both patients and controls carried the same twenty-nine CD8+ CDR3 sequences.

The table lists this clonotype with many counts. Its antigen is unidentified. Researchers used genomic DNA as the template to profile TCR beta VDJ and CDR3. TCRdb re-analysed the reads in MiXCR, keeping a single row per CDR3 protein. The table lists approximately 190,000 distinct CDR3 sequences, around half of them singletons. Sequenced patients had shown CD8+CD57+ cell expansion by flow cytometry. Each patient carried a diagnosis of severe acquired aplastic anemia. Germline V gene lookup returns CDR1 DFQATT and CDR2 SNEGSKA (reference sequence). The CDR3 sequence is 14 residues long. Trimming left V 5 bases short and J 4 bases short, with 15 bases between.

This sequence joins TRBV20-1 and TRBJ1-3; D not resolved. The TCR was taken from a human donor with aplastic anemia. The sequenced sample was sorted CD4+, CD8+, or CD8+CD57+ T cells (not recorded which) from PBMCs. This chain's CDR3 is CSARYTAEGNTIYF. In DNA, the CDR3 is TGCAGTGCTCGATACACGGCAGAAGGAAACACCATATATTTT.